The TCR beta chain under discussion was sequenced for a study of T cell clones after liver transplantation. Study-level information: Three of the eight recipients were HCV-positive; the rest had non-autoimmune, non-viral transplant indications.

Trimming shortened V by 0 bases and J by 6 bases, and 15 bases separated the two germline ends. Per the germline V gene, CDR1 is SGHRS and CDR2 is YFSETQ. The CDR3 runs to 16 residues. General study results and limits: Circulating graft-donor-reactive CD4 TCRbeta sequences fell significantly post-transplant in 5 of 8 subjects.

Comment on this clone: What it binds is not known.

This table comes from immunoSEQ multiplex PCR, and its TCRdb copy is limited to in-frame clones, with some not included. Of 75,000 to 95,000 clones listed, 80% to 85% are singletons. This clonotype was obtained from a human patient who received a liver transplant. Some T cells could come from the graft donor. This specimen consisted of CD4+ T cells from blood, obtained around 50 months after liver transplant. This rearrangement joins TRBV5-1 to TRBJ2-2; maybe TRBD2 (5 bases). The CDR3 nucleotides read TGCGCCAGCAGCTTGGCCCTCCCGGGATTAGCCGGGGAGCTGTTTTTT. Protein product: CASSLALPGLAGELFF.